This TCR beta chain was sequenced for a study of T cells expressing NK-cell markers. CDR3 length: 14 residues. TCRdb re-called the 5' RACE reads and catalogs CDR3 proteins one per entry, DNA excluded. This sample contains 440,000 or so distinct CDR3 sequences. The origin of this receptor is a woman aged 18-70 years in good health. This rearrangement joins TRBV12-3 or TRBV12-4 to TRBJ1-1; TCRdb picks TRBD1, but there is no DNA to check that call. Sequenced: blood T cells: a sorted CD56 or NKG2C T cell subset, CD4+ or CD8+ T cells, or bulk PBMC T cells (not recorded which). The CDR3 here is CASSFLGQNTEAFF.